Included here is one T cell receptor beta chain sequence, with context. This clonotype showed up just once. It has no known antigen specificity. No much larger clone is present one base from it, and per-base qualities are unavailable. One read alone is weak evidence. The receptor library was made with 5' RACE. Reads for this sample came from an Illumina HiSeq 2500. The second PCR ran for roughly 7 to 11 cycles and used a J-beta primer mix along with a sample-barcoded 5' primer. A template-switch 5' adaptor carrying 12 random nucleotides introduced a unique molecular identifier onto each TCR beta cDNA molecule. At least 2.5 million CDR3-containing paired-end reads were obtained from each sample. First-strand cDNA synthesis was performed from all RNA using the Mint cDNA synthesis kit, with priming by a TRBC-specific oligonucleotide. All cDNA was treated with uracil-DNA glycosylase and then went through a first 18-cycle PCR with the universal primers M1SS and BC2_uni_R. On the study's bioinformatics: For normalization, 1 million high-quality reads, each with a distinct molecular identifier, were randomly selected from each sample. Instead of being binned into consensus sequences, reads that shared molecular identifiers were thrown out. MiTCR, run with a Q25 quality threshold and the strictest error-elimination algorithm, handled CDR3 identification, clonotype clustering and error correction. A nonparametric unseen species model with Euler transformation was used to estimate lower-bound total TCR beta diversity. TCRdb's own reprocessing of the public reads used fastp at Q25 and MiXCR and kept productive beta chains. Each record represents a unique CDR3 protein, reported with the most common genes and DNA among its rows. Clone size and V and J calls follow TCRdb, not the original study. The sample table records 350,000 to 450,000 distinct CDR3 sequences; about half of these occur just once. 51% of the sample is taken by the ten largest.

The approximately 39 donors, aged about 6 to 95 years, were systemically healthy Caucasian individuals from Russia. Each donor gave around 9 milliliters of peripheral blood, collected into EDTA-treated Vacutainer tubes. Ficoll-Paque density-gradient centrifugation was used to isolate PBMCs, with at least 7 million per sample. Trizol reagent was used to extract total RNA from PBMCs, with at least 6 micrograms per sample. For every donor, an aliquot of PBMCs went through flow cytometry to measure the percentages of naive CD45RAhigh/CD27high T cells. V is trimmed back by 7 bases and J by 6 bases, and the junction contains 13 bases that no gene match accounts for. The CDR3 covers 16 residues, taking in both the cysteine and the phenylalanine. Of all the DNA, just the CDR3 is kept, 48 bases in frame from base 1. This sample is part of a study of blood T cells in healthy people across ages (dated by TCRdb to the mid-2010s). Regarding the research as a whole: In model experiments, template switching captured about one uniquely barcoded TCR beta cDNA molecule for every two T cells. Donors of different ages were randomly distributed across sequencing lanes to avoid experimental bias. Four age groups were formed from the donors: young (average about 15 years), middle-aged (around 41), aged (over 55) and long-lived (approximately 78). Age-related changes in TCR beta repertoire diversity were measured in the study by deep sequencing normalized with unique cDNA molecular identifiers. For two donors (one aged 18 to 29 and one aged 80 or older), the study analyzed two additional independent replicas of 1 million unique cDNA reads from the same blood draw. The research as a whole found: Estimates of total diversity based on one million sequenced T cells were considered lower bounds and underestimates. Compared with the aged group, the long-lived group had more naive CD4+ T cells, fewer expanded clones and increased TCR diversity, a pattern suggesting age selection. Observed TCR beta diversity per million T cells fell roughly linearly with age, and a significant reduction was already apparent by age around 40. Bulk unsorted PBMC profiling prevented conclusive comparison of naive and antigen-experienced compartments. Because donor CMV infection status was unknown, age-related changes in expanded clonotypes were potentially confounded. There was a strong correlation between observed TCR beta diversity and the percentage of naive T cells measured by flow cytometry.

This clonotype was sampled from a man aged 60 to 75 in good health. The sample consisted of blood. Here the chain combines TRBV12-3 or TRBV12-4 and TRBJ2-3; 10 bases in the junction line up with TRBD1. The CDR3 protein is CASKPGQGTFWDTQYF. The DNA reads as follows: TGTGCCAGCAAACCGGGACAGGGGACGTTCTGGGATACGCAGTATTTT.